The present T cell receptor beta chain was sequenced within a study of blood T cell repertoires in COVID-19. Across the whole study: Specimens from acute and convalescent COVID-19 originated in the United States, Italy and Spain. In each case, the material was cDNA or gDNA derived from T cells, B-cell-depleted T cells, or PBMCs.

In the study's own analysis: Amplification of reference gene primers was used by the study to estimate nucleated cell counts. The method was immunoSEQ multiplex PCR; TCRdb's version includes in-frame clones alone and lacks a portion of them. Clone size and V and J calls were adopted from that table, with D and trimming inferred from the DNA. This sample has around 57,000 clones, with about nine tenths found just once. The germline CDR1 and CDR2 sequences are MDHEN and SYDVKM. Trimming took 4 bases from V and 0 from J, leaving 18 bases between them. This CDR3 has 17 amino acids. This chain joins TRBV28 and TRBJ1-1; tentative D call: TRBD1 (6 bases). The material sequenced was peripheral blood. This clonotype originated in a man aged 45 to 65 with active COVID-19. The CDR3 sequence is CASSSLIETGLNTEAFF. In DNA form, the CDR3 reads TGTGCCAGCAGTTCTCTAATTGAGACAGGTCTGAACACTGAAGCTTTCTTT.